Below, 32 T cell receptor beta chains from the same sample are listed, as sequenced in a study of shared T cell receptors in the human thymus (dated by TCRdb to the early 2020s). The library was generated by the immunoSEQ multiplex PCR assay. TCRdb obtained this table from immuneACCESS and retained in-frame rearrangements with V and J assigned. These tables miss some clones; where compared with another copy, unresolved V genes account for less than half of the shortfall, and the remainder is unexplained. The sample has about 380,000 clones on record, 95% of them singletons. 0.02% of the sample comes from the top ten. Specimen: thymocytes. The receptors were sampled from a human donor.

The gene calls are TRBV5-1 and TRBJ2-5; unclear D gene. The CDR3 totals 16 residues. The V and J ends lost 0 bases and 1 base respectively, with 13 bases between them. Germline V lookup: CDR1 SGHRS, CDR2 YFSETQ. The CDR3 region has the DNA TGCGCCAGCAGCTTGGGCCGCAGTCTCTTCCAAGAGACCCAGTACTTC. It translates to CASSLGRSLFQETQYF. Based on the CDR3 plus reference TRBV5-1 and TRBJ2-5, the full variable domain is KAGVTQTPRYLIKTRGQQVTLSCSPISGHRSVSWYQQTPGQGLQFLFEYFSETQRNKGNFPGRFSGRQFSNSRSEMNVSTLELGDSALYLCASSLGRSLFQETQYFGPGTRLLVL.

This chain uses TRBV10-2 with TRBJ1-1, with unresolved D. Germline loops: CDR1 WSHSY, CDR2 SAAADI. Trimming removed 0 bases from V and 1 base from J, with 6 bases in between. This CDR3 is built from 14 residues. The CDR3 DNA follows: TGCGCCAGCAGTGAGTCGGGCGGGAACACTGAAGCTTTCTTT. It codes for CASSESGGNTEAFF.

The J gene is TRBJ1-1, the V gene TRBV29-1; D is possibly TRBD1 (5 bases). Germline V lookup: CDR1 SQVTM, CDR2 ANQGSEA. CDR3 size: 15 residues. Trimming took 1 base from V and 6 from J, leaving 18 bases between them. The CDR3 sequence: CSVEGGVRGRAEAFF. CDR3 bases: TGCAGCGTTGAAGGGGGGGTACGGGGCCGTGCTGAAGCTTTCTTT.

The chain has TRBV18 and TRBJ2-7; 9 nucleotides align to TRBD2. V gave up 0 bases and J gave up 7 bases; unmatched junction bases: 16. This CDR3 spans 18 amino acids. CDR1 is KGHSH, CDR2 LQKENI, per germline. The CDR3 DNA follows: TGTGCCAGCTCACCACCGCGGGGAGGACTAGCGAGAGGGTGGGAGCAGTACTTC. This translates into CASSPPRGGLARGWEQYF.

The sample holds a few counts of this clone. The chain is built from TRBV25-1 and TRBJ2-1; 9 bases are a match to TRBD2. CDR1 MGHDK and CDR2 SYGVNS come from the germline V gene. The ends lost 1 base at V and 3 bases at J; junction bases unmatched: 10. This CDR3 spans 18 amino acids. CDR3 DNA sequence: TGTGCCAGCAGTGAATTAGGTAGCGGGAGTATCATCTACAATGAGCAGTTCTTC. This translates into CASSELGSGSIIYNEQFF.

V is TRBV2 and J is TRBJ1-1, with unresolved D. The CDR3 contains 12 residues. Germline assignment: CDR1 SNHLY and CDR2 FYNNEI. V was pared by 6 bases and J by 1 base, with 6 bases between. Here the CDR3 DNA reads TGTGCCAGCAGGGCCGGGAACACTGAAGCTTTCTTT. Encoded protein: CASRAGNTEAFF.

The chain carries TRBV7-9 and TRBJ2-7; the D gene is possibly TRBD1 (5 bases). The CDR3 covers 16 residues. The germline CDR1 and CDR2 sequences are SEHNR and FQNEAQ (reference sequence). V lost 4 bases and J 1 base, leaving 17 bases between the germline ends. CDR3 bases: TGTGCCAGCAGCTCCACCCAGCAGGGTAGGTCCTACGAGCAGTACTTC. Protein sequence: CASSSTQQGRSYEQYF.

The V gene is TRBV4-2, the J gene TRBJ1-3, with 7 bases aligning to TRBD1. CDR1 is LGHNA and CDR2 is YNFKEQ in the germline V gene. The CDR3 is made up of 18 amino acids. Unmatched junction bases numbered 9, after V lost 1 base and J lost 0 bases. Here the CDR3 reads CASSQGGVTGPSGNTIYF. In nucleotides, the CDR3 is TGTGCCAGCAGCCAAGGGGGGGTGACAGGGCCCTCTGGAAACACCATATATTTT.

The J gene is TRBJ1-1, the V gene TRBV12-5, with D perhaps TRBD1 (5 bases). Per the germline V gene, CDR1 is LGHNT and CDR2 is FRNRAP. V gave up 0 bases and J gave up 0 bases, with 14 bases separating them. The CDR3 is 17 amino acids. The CDR3 reads CASGLVLDTHMNTEAFF. CDR3 bases: TGTGCTAGTGGTTTGGTACTGGACACTCACATGAACACTGAAGCTTTCTTT.

The rearrangement links TRBV9 to TRBJ2-6; TRBD1 aligns across 10 bases. V dropped 0 bases and J dropped 0; count of bases not matched to a gene: 12. The CDR3 covers 21 residues. Per the germline V gene, CDR1 is SGDLS and CDR2 is YYNGEE. The CDR3 DNA is TGTGCCAGCAGCGTAGAGTCCCCCCGACAGGGGGCGAGCTCTGGGGCCAACGTCCTGACTTTC. Its translation is CASSVESPRQGASSGANVLTF.

CDR3 bases: TGTGCCATCAGTGATATGTACCTACAGGAGACCCAGTACTTC. The encoded protein is CAISDMYLQETQYF. The rearrangement links TRBV10-3 to TRBJ2-5; D is uncertain. V lost 3 bases and J lost 5, with 13 bases in between. The CDR3 sequence is 14 residues long. Per germline, CDR1 ENHRY and CDR2 SYGVKD.

This chain uses TRBV5-1 with TRBJ2-1; 11 bases line up with TRBD1. Trimming took 5 bases from V and 9 from J; bases not matched to a gene: 13. The CDR3 runs 16 residues. CDR1 and CDR2 (germline): SGHRS, YFSETQ. The DNA of the CDR3 is TGCGCCAGCAGGCGTAAGACGGGACAGGGGGTTATTGAGCAGTTCTTC. This encodes CASRRKTGQGVIEQFF.

This chain links TRBV10-3 with TRBJ1-2; 7 positions match TRBD1. After removal of 8 bases from V and 1 base from J, the junction contained 10 bases not matched to a gene. Germline CDR1 ENHRY, CDR2 SYGVKD. This CDR3 is built from 15 residues. The CDR3 nucleotides read TGTGCCATCGGTACAAAGGGGGCCCTTAACTATGGCTACACCTTC. Amino acid sequence: CAIGTKGALNYGYTF.

The count of this clone is one. The chain has TRBV6-1 and TRBJ2-3; 10 nucleotides line up with TRBD2. Germline lookup yields CDR1 MNHNS and CDR2 SASEGT. The V segment lost 0 bases and the J segment 1 base; nucleotides outside the gene matches: 13. The CDR3 contains 20 residues. The CDR3 coding sequence is TGTGCCAGCAGTGAAGCTTGGGTAGCGGGAGGTTTAGGTCGCACAGATACGCAGTATTTT. Protein sequence: CASSEAWVAGGLGRTDTQYF.

This chain links TRBV4-1 with TRBJ2-7, with D possibly matching TRBD1 (5 bases). The CDR3 spans 12 residues. Trimming pared 5 bases from V and 5 bases from J, leaving 10 bases between. The germline CDR1 and CDR2 sequences are MGHRA and YSYEKL. CDR3 bases: TGCGCCAGCAGCTCCAGGGCCGACGAGCAGTACTTC. It encodes CASSSRADEQYF.

The chain has TRBV14 and TRBJ2-6; 10 bases align to TRBD1. Losses at the gene ends were 0 bases for V and 0 bases for J; bases not matched to a gene: 8. In germline, CDR1 is SGHDN, CDR2 FVKESK. This CDR3 has 20 residues. CDR3 protein: CASSQDGTGEPFSGANVLTF. CDR3 bases: TGTGCCAGCAGCCAAGACGGGACAGGGGAACCCTTCTCTGGGGCCAACGTCCTGACTTTC. The variable domain in full, completed from reference TRBV14 and TRBJ2-6, reads EAGVTQFPSHSVIEKGQTVTLRCDPISGHDNLYWYRRVMGKEIKFLLHFVKESKQDESGMPNNRFLAERTGGTYSTLKVQPAELEDSGVYFCASSQDGTGEPFSGANVLTFGAGSRLTVL.

This rearrangement joins TRBV6-5 to TRBJ2-7; D remains unclear. V lost 0 bases to trimming and J lost 6 bases, with 15 bases between them. CDR3 length: 15 amino acids. Germline V CDR1 and CDR2: MNHEY, SVGAGI. This CDR3 is CASSYSGLGEFEQYF. CDR3 DNA: TGTGCCAGCAGTTACTCCGGGTTAGGAGAGTTCGAGCAGTACTTC.

The J gene is TRBJ2-1, the V gene TRBV25-1, with 12 bases lining up with TRBD2. Trimming at V came to 3 bases and at J to 5 bases, leaving 5 bases not matched to a gene. This CDR3 region has 16 residues. Germline assignment: CDR1 MGHDK and CDR2 SYGVNS. CDR3 DNA: TGTGCCAGCAGTGACAGGACTAGCGGGGAACACAATGAGCAGTTCTTC. Protein sequence: CASSDRTSGEHNEQFF.

The chain couples TRBV14 to TRBJ1-1, with D perhaps matching TRBD1 (6 bases). CDR3 size: 16 residues. Trimming shortened V by 1 base and J by 1 base, and 13 bases separated the two germline ends. CDR1 and CDR2 (germline): SGHDN, FVKESK. For the CDR3, the DNA is TGTGCCAGCAGCCAAGTGCGGCAGGGGAGGAACACTGAAGCTTTCTTT. It is translated as CASSQVRQGRNTEAFF.

The chain recombines TRBV19 with TRBJ2-7, with TRBD2 matching over 7 bases. The trim removed 4 bases at V and 3 bases at J, leaving 18 bases unmatched. Germline CDR1 LNHDA, CDR2 SQIVND (reference sequence). This CDR3 has 18 amino acids. CDR3: CASSTLPGLAVDHYEQYF. CDR3 nucleotide sequence: TGTGCCAGTAGTACATTACCAGGCCTAGCGGTCGATCACTACGAGCAGTACTTC.

The J gene is TRBJ1-1, the V gene TRBV6-5; D gene ambiguous. This CDR3 region has 15 residues. Trimming shortened V by 0 bases and J by 2 bases, and 10 bases separated the two germline ends. The germline V gene has CDR1 MNHEY and CDR2 SVGAGI. The CDR3 spells CASSYSSRINTEAFF. The DNA of the CDR3 is TGTGCCAGCAGTTACTCGAGTAGGATTAACACTGAAGCTTTCTTT.

This clone showed up just once. Written as DNA, the CDR3 is TGTGCCACCAGCAGAAATAGGGGAGGGACACCCTACGAGCAGTACTTC. Protein product: CATSRNRGGTPYEQYF. This chain uses TRBV15 with TRBJ2-7; a weak D match, TRBD2 (7 bases). This CDR3 comprises 16 residues. V lost 2 bases, J lost 2 bases, and 16 bases lay in between. Germline V gene lookup returns CDR1 LNHNV and CDR2 YYDKDF (reference sequence).

This chain connects TRBV28 to TRBJ2-7, with 10 bases fitting TRBD1. This CDR3 spans 15 amino acids. CDR1 and CDR2 (germline): MDHEN, SYDVKM. The V and J ends lost 8 bases and 3 bases, in that order; junction bases with no gene match: 10. CDR3 coding DNA: TGTGCCAGCTGGAAGCCGGGACAGGGGAGCTACGAGCAGTACTTC. Its protein product is CASWKPGQGSYEQYF.

V is TRBV11-2 and J is TRBJ2-2, with TRBD1 matching over 8 bases. The CDR3 spans 16 residues. Looked up from germline, CDR1 is SGHAT and CDR2 is FQNNGV. Trimming at V came to 6 bases and at J to 3 bases, leaving 9 bases not matched to a gene. In nucleotides, the CDR3 is TGTGCCAGCAGGATAAGGACAGGGTGGGACACCGGGGAGCTGTTTTTT. Translated: CASRIRTGWDTGELFF.

The V and J genes are TRBV28 and TRBJ1-1, with a weak D call TRBD1 (5 bases). Trimming pared 6 bases from V and 8 bases from J, leaving 13 bases between. Germline CDR1 is MDHEN and CDR2 is SYDVKM. This CDR3 comprises 12 residues. The CDR3 DNA sequence: TGTGCCAGCAGGCCCCTGGGACCGGAAGCTTTCTTT. It codes for CASRPLGPEAFF.

The rearrangement links TRBV21-1 to TRBJ1-3. TRBV21-1 is marked as a pseudogene. The CDR3 spans 15 residues. The CDR3: CASSNAVYSGNTIYF. The DNA for the CDR3 is TGTGCCAGCAGCAATGCGGTTTACTCTGGAAACACCATATATTTT.

The chain links TRBV27 to TRBJ1-4; tentative D call: TRBD1 (6 bases). The CDR3 sequence is 19 residues long. Germline V CDR1 and CDR2: MNHEY, SMNVEV (reference sequence). Trimming took off 6 bases at V and 0 bases at J, with 23 bases between the two ends. CDR3 DNA sequence: TGTGCCAGCAGATTGCATCGCACAGGACAGCCGGCAACTAATGAAAAACTGTTTTTT. Its translation: CASRLHRTGQPATNEKLFF.

The V gene is TRBV4-3, the J gene TRBJ2-1, with a weak D call TRBD1 (6 bases). Between the trimmed V and J ends, which lost 5 bases and 4 bases, there was a span of 12 bases. The CDR3 sequence is 14 residues long. Germline CDR1 and CDR2: LGHNA and YSLEER. The CDR3: CASSGLDSYNEQFF. The CDR3 nucleotides are TGCGCCAGCAGCGGTTTGGACAGTTACAATGAGCAGTTCTTC.

The chain couples TRBV5-6 to TRBJ1-2; unclear D gene. This CDR3 has 12 amino acids. CDR1 and CDR2 from the germline V gene are SGHDT and YYEEEE. V was pared by 4 bases and J by 4 bases, with 8 bases between. CDR3 sequence (DNA): TGTGCCAGCAGCCGGCCGGTCTATGGCTACACCTTC. It codes for CASSRPVYGYTF.

This clone has only one observation. The chain has TRBV19 and TRBJ1-4, with D maybe TRBD1 (5 bases). The germline gives CDR1 LNHDA, CDR2 SQIVND (reference sequence). The V gene lost 3 bases and the J gene lost 5 bases, with 7 bases spanning the gap. The CDR3 length is 13 residues. The CDR3 loop is CASSIRGNEKLFF. DNA for the CDR3: TGTGCCAGTAGTATTAGGGGCAATGAAAAACTGTTTTTT.

The chain uses TRBV12-5 and TRBJ2-1, with TRBD2 matching 7 bases. Trimming took 4 bases from V and 3 from J; bases not matched to a gene: 21. The CDR3 length is 20 residues. CDR1 and CDR2 from the germline V gene are LGHNT and FRNRAP. The CDR3 here is CASGYNTQSSAGSGYNEQFF. The CDR3 nucleotides are TGTGCTAGTGGTTACAACACCCAATCATCAGCGGGGTCGGGCTACAATGAGCAGTTCTTC.

Note on this clone: The junction and the germline gene differ at one end; a read error may be behind it. Here the CDR3 reads CASSLDGRDSNQPQHF. In DNA, the CDR3 is TGTGCTAGCAGCTTGGATGGGCGGGACAGCAATCAGCCCCAGCATTTT. The chain is built from TRBV7-7 and TRBJ1-5, with D possibly matching TRBD1 (5 bases). This CDR3 spans 16 amino acids. CDR1 and CDR2 (germline): SSHAT, FNYEAQ (reference sequence).